These 23 T cell receptor beta chains came from one sample sequenced in a study of Graves' ophthalmopathy and Graves' hyperthyroidism. Amplification of TCR beta CDR3 regions used RNA transcripts. After a first-round RT-PCR with HTBI primers, a second-round multiplex PCR was run. One entry per CDR3 protein, called by TCRdb with MiXCR from the multiplex PCR reads. The data contain roughly 160,000 distinct CDR3 sequences, roughly two fifths of them seen just once; the ten biggest clones take up under 6.5%. What was sequenced was peripheral blood. All receptors derive from a woman aged 40 to 50 with Graves' ophthalmopathy.

This clonotype was detected a few times. The CDR3 nucleotides are TGTGCCAGCAGTAAAATCGGGGAGCTGTTTTTT. Translation: CASSKIGELFF. V gene TRBV12-3 or TRBV12-4 combines with J gene TRBJ2-2; D is unresolved. With 5 bases removed from V and 7 bases from J, the gap between germline ends came to 5 bases. This CDR3 is 11 amino acids long.

This clonotype was detected many times. J is TRBJ1-1 and V is TRBV12-3 or TRBV12-4; tentative D call: TRBD1 (6 bases). Deletions cut 5 bases from V and 11 bases from J, with 21 bases between. CDR3 length: 14 amino acids. DNA for the CDR3: TGTGCCAGCAGTCCTACGGGGACCGGGACACGTGCTTTCTTT. This encodes CASSPTGTGTRAFF.

This clonotype was recorded many times. An end of the junction differs from the germline gene, which may be a read error. The chain is built from TRBV27 and TRBJ2-7, with D tentatively TRBD2 (6 bases). CDR1 and CDR2 (germline): MNHEY, SMNVEV (reference sequence). CDR3 length equals 14 residues. CDR3 sequence (DNA): TGTGCCAGCAGTTTTGATAGGGACTCCCCAAGGAAGCACTTC. As protein: CASSFDRDSPRKHF.

The rearrangement uses TRBV6-1 and TRBJ2-5; 7 bases map to TRBD2. The V segment lost 6 bases and the J segment 2 bases; nucleotides outside the gene matches: 12. Germline CDR1 is MNHNS and CDR2 is SASEGT. This CDR3 is built from 16 residues. The CDR3 region is CASRQRLAVTQETQYF. As DNA, the CDR3 is TGTGCCAGCAGACAACGACTAGCAGTGACACAAGAGACCCAGTACTTC.

This clonotype was detected many times. The chain links TRBV5-1 to TRBJ2-7, with 7 bases identical to TRBD1. Germline CDR1 SGHRS, CDR2 YFSETQ. With 2 bases clipped from V and 3 bases from J, the junction kept 5 bases outside the gene matches. The CDR3 is 14 residues long. The CDR3 loop is CASSFDREIYEQYF. The CDR3, as DNA: TGCGCCAGCAGCTTTGACAGGGAAATCTACGAGCAGTACTTC.

The sample holds a few counts of this clonotype. V usage is TRBV7-2 and J usage is TRBJ2-5; 10 nucleotides match TRBD2. Germline values: CDR1 SGHTA, CDR2 FQGNSA. The CDR3 consists of 15 residues. V was clipped by 5 bases and J by 6 bases; unmatched bases: 9. This CDR3 reads CASSPRASGGKTQYF. The DNA of the CDR3 is TGTGCCAGCAGCCCACGGGCTAGCGGGGGCAAGACCCAGTACTTC.

This clonotype was found many times. The chain joins TRBV28 to TRBJ1-1; no clear D gene. Germline CDR1 is MDHEN and CDR2 is SYDVKM. Trimming pared 6 bases from V and 1 base from J, leaving 12 bases between. The CDR3 consists of 14 residues. The CDR3 reads CASSLSDGNTEAFF. CDR3 DNA: TGTGCCAGCAGCCTGTCGGACGGGAACACTGAAGCTTTCTTT.

The chain is built from TRBV7-2 and TRBJ1-1; 9 bases are shared with TRBD1. Germline V lookup: CDR1 SGHTA, CDR2 FQGNSA. V gave up 2 bases and J gave up 11 bases; unmatched junction bases: 3. This CDR3 comprises 12 residues. The CDR3 DNA is TGTGCCAGCAGCTTACCACAGGGGGCGGCTTTCTTT. It yields the protein CASSLPQGAAFF.

This clonotype was counted ten times or more. The V and J genes are TRBV9 and TRBJ1-5; tentative D call: TRBD1 (5 bases). The germline gives CDR1 SGDLS, CDR2 YYNGEE. The V gene lost 4 bases and the J gene lost 4 bases, with 15 bases spanning the gap. The CDR3 contains 15 residues. In DNA form, the CDR3 reads TGTGCCAGCAGCTCCCAGGGAGGTAGGAATCAGCCCCAGCATTTT. Its translation is CASSSQGGRNQPQHF.

This clonotype was seen many times. The chain has TRBV6-1 and TRBJ2-2; 9 bases line up with TRBD1. Looked up from germline, CDR1 is MNHNS and CDR2 is SASEGT. Trimming removed 7 bases from V and 4 bases from J; junction bases left unmatched: 4. The CDR3 runs to 14 residues. The CDR3 DNA sequence: TGTGCCAGCACTGGACAGGGGTCCACCGGGGAGCTGTTTTTT. Protein: CASTGQGSTGELFF.

This clonotype was found many times. The chain has TRBV6-1 and TRBJ1-5; no clear D. With 7 bases removed from V and 3 bases from J, the gap between germline ends came to 10 bases. Germline lookup yields CDR1 MNHNS and CDR2 SASEGT. The length of the CDR3 is 13 residues. The CDR3 coding sequence is TGTGCCAGCACAAGTGACAACAATCAGCCCCAGCATTTT. It is translated as CASTSDNNQPQHF.

At least ten counts were recorded for this clonotype. The rearrangement links TRBV29-1 to TRBJ1-1; D is unclear. The V end was cut by 4 bases, the J end by 6 bases, with 15 bases between. Germline CDR1 reads SQVTM; CDR2 reads ANQGSEA. The CDR3 has 13 amino acids. CDR3 nucleotides: TGCAGCGTTGCTTCCGAAAGGTGGGCTGAAGCTTTCTTT. Residues: CSVASERWAEAFF. Supplemented by reference TRBV29-1 and TRBJ1-1, the full variable domain reads SAVISQKPSRDICQRGTSLTIQCQVDSQVTMMFWYRQQPGQSLTLIATANQGSEATYESGFVIDKFPISRPNLTFSTLTVSNMSPEDSSIYLCSVASERWAEAFFGQGTRLTVV.

This chain uses TRBV12-3 or TRBV12-4 with TRBJ1-2, with no clear D. This CDR3 contains 14 residues. The V gene lost 3 bases and the J gene lost 0 bases, with 8 bases spanning the gap. The chain's CDR3 is CASSFGQTNYGYTF. Written as DNA, the CDR3 is TGTGCCAGCAGTTTTGGGCAGACTAACTATGGCTACACCTTC.

The chain combines TRBV12-3 or TRBV12-4 with TRBJ2-7; D might be TRBD1 (5 bases). CDR3 length: 12 amino acids. The germline V and J ends were trimmed by 3 bases and 6 bases, with 9 bases remaining between them. Here the CDR3 reads CASSLPQGEQYF. CDR3 nucleotide sequence: TGTGCCAGCAGTTTGCCCCAGGGCGAGCAGTACTTC.

There are many counts of this clonotype. The genes are TRBV28 and TRBJ2-3, with unresolved D. The germline CDR1 and CDR2 sequences are MDHEN and SYDVKM. CDR3 length equals 11 residues. V was cut by 6 bases and J by 6 bases, with 7 bases left in between. This CDR3 reads CASRSTDTQYF. CDR3 DNA: TGTGCCAGCAGGTCAACCGATACGCAGTATTTT.

This clonotype was observed at least ten times. CDR3 sequence: CASSYQGAGETQYF. The CDR3 DNA follows: TGTGCCAGCAGTTACCAGGGGGCTGGGGAGACCCAGTACTTC. The J gene is TRBJ2-5, the V gene TRBV6-2 or TRBV6-3, with 8 positions matching TRBD1. CDR1 is MNHEY and CDR2 is SVGEGT in the germline V gene. V lost 2 bases and J lost 5; bases outside the gene matches: 4. The CDR3 is made up of 14 amino acids.

This clonotype was recorded at least ten times. The chain has TRBV9 and TRBJ1-6, with 8 bases lining up with TRBD1. CDR1 is SGDLS and CDR2 is YYNGEE in the germline V gene. Trimming cost V 4 bases and J 4 bases; bases outside gene matches: 1. The CDR3 is made up of 14 amino acids. CDR3 DNA: TGTGCCAGCAGCAGGACAGGGTATAATTCACCCCTCCACTTT. Its translation: CASSRTGYNSPLHF.

This clonotype has ten or more counts. The V and J genes are TRBV15 and TRBJ1-5; D unclear. The V end was cut by 4 bases, the J end by 5 bases, with 9 bases between. From germline, CDR1 is LNHNV and CDR2 YYDKDF (reference sequence). The CDR3 spans 13 residues. The chain's CDR3 is CATSTQTDQPQHF. DNA of the CDR3: TGTGCCACCAGCACGCAAACCGATCAGCCCCAGCATTTT.

This clonotype occurred a few times. The chain is built from TRBV6-2 or TRBV6-3 and TRBJ1-6; no definite D call. The CDR3 loop spans 11 amino acids. Trimming pared 8 bases from V and 10 bases from J, leaving 9 bases between. CDR1 is MNHEY, CDR2 SVGEGT, per germline. The CDR3 coding sequence is TGTGCCAGCTCACGTAACTCACCCCTCCACTTT. This gives the protein CASSRNSPLHF.

This clonotype has a count of ten or more. The rearrangement uses TRBV29-1 and TRBJ1-2, with 12 bases that match TRBD1. Looked up from germline, CDR1 is SQVTM and CDR2 is ANQGSEA. CDR3 length equals 13 residues. The V gene end was trimmed by 6 bases and the J gene end by 3 bases; junction bases not matched to a gene: 2. In nucleotides, the CDR3 is TGCAGCGTGGGACAGGGGGCGGACTATGGCTACACCTTC. Amino acid sequence: CSVGQGADYGYTF. Combining the CDR3 with reference TRBV29-1 and TRBJ1-2 gives the whole variable domain SAVISQKPSRDICQRGTSLTIQCQVDSQVTMMFWYRQQPGQSLTLIATANQGSEATYESGFVIDKFPISRPNLTFSTLTVSNMSPEDSSIYLCSVGQGADYGYTFGSGTRLTVV.

The V gene is TRBV28, the J gene TRBJ2-7, with 7 bases aligning to TRBD2. Germline CDR1 MDHEN, CDR2 SYDVKM. V lost 3 bases to trimming and J lost 7 bases; unmatched junction nucleotides: 12. The CDR3 length is 15 residues. This CDR3 is CASSLGTTPPREQYF. The CDR3 DNA reads as TGTGCCAGCAGTTTGGGGACTACCCCCCCTAGGGAGCAGTACTTC.

The table lists this clonotype with many counts. The V gene is TRBV7-9, the J gene TRBJ2-7; D is unclear. Germline lookup yields CDR1 SEHNR and CDR2 FQNEAQ (reference sequence). The germline V and J ends were trimmed by 5 bases and 6 bases, with 11 bases remaining between them. CDR3 length: 12 residues. The CDR3 protein is CASSDNGLEQYF. The CDR3 bases are TGTGCCAGCAGCGATAACGGTCTCGAGCAGTACTTC.

This clonotype was seen many times. This rearrangement joins TRBV10-3 to TRBJ2-7; 8 bases are shared with TRBD1. The CDR3 totals 15 residues. Germline V gene data show CDR1 as ENHRY and CDR2 as SYGVKD. V gave up 8 bases and J gave up 3 bases; unmatched junction bases: 12. In DNA form, the CDR3 reads TGTGCCATCGGCTCGGTCGGGACAGGTTTCTACGAGCAGTACTTC. It specifies CAIGSVGTGFYEQYF.